The clone carrying this T cell receptor beta chain was seen a handful of times. The antigen is unknown. Scientists made TCR beta libraries using quantitative 5'-RACE with molecular barcodes. TCRdb passed the 5' RACE reads through MiXCR, listing each CDR3 protein once. The top ten clones hold roughly 0.8% of a sample with hundreds of thousands of distinct CDR3 sequences, about 24% of them seen once. The data derive from a study of CD8 T cells in ankylosing spondylitis. Study results and caveats: Past studies reported some motif variants in reactive arthritis synovial fluid and blood. Enrichment of disease-linked clones was reportedly significant in matched ankylosing spondylitis synovial fluid. Roughly 8 highly homologous variants made up a TCR beta motif that seemed to typify ankylosing spondylitis blood.

The germline CDR1 and CDR2 sequences are LGHDT and YNNKEL (reference sequence). V was pared by 1 base and J by 11 bases, with 14 bases between. This CDR3 has 13 amino acids. This clonotype was sampled from a male donor with ankylosing spondylitis. The J gene is TRBJ1-1, the V gene TRBV3-1; D ambiguous. The specimen sequenced was blood, either unsorted or a sorted T cell fraction (not recorded which). CDR3 sequence (DNA): TGTGCCAGCAGCCAAGCGGGCAGTCGAGGGGCTTTCTTT. Translation: CASSQAGSRGAFF.